What follows are 4 T cell receptor beta chains derived from one specimen sequenced in a study of lymphopenia after photon versus proton radiotherapy. Clones were read by immunoSEQ multiplex PCR, and TCRdb kept only the in-frame ones, dropping some. The sample lists 25,000 to 30,000 clones; around 81% were seen once. Here the sequenced sample was peripheral blood, taken from a patient treated with photon-based radiotherapy. The receptors were sampled from a man aged 50 or older with gastric cancer.

The chain is built from TRBV11-2 and TRBJ1-2; no clear D gene. Germline CDR1 SGHAT, CDR2 FQNNGV. The CDR3 is 14 residues long. Trimming stripped 5 bases from V and 4 bases from J, with 14 bases between. CDR3 amino acids: CASSLSRSGYGYTF. DNA for the CDR3: TGTGCCAGCAGCCTGTCAAGATCAGGCTATGGCTACACCTTC. Looking up the rest from reference TRBV11-2 and TRBJ1-2 gives the full variable domain: EAGVAQSPRYKIIEKRQSVAFWCNPISGHATLYWYQQILGQGPKLLIQFQNNGVVDDSQLPKDRFSAERLKGVDSTLKIQPAKLEDSAVYLCASSLSRSGYGYTFGSGTRLTVV.

This clone occurred many times. The chain employs TRBV6-4 and TRBJ2-3, with D perhaps TRBD1 (5 bases). V lost 3 bases and J 6 bases, leaving 19 bases between the germline ends. Germline CDR1 and CDR2: MRHNA and SNTAGT. This CDR3 comprises 16 residues. The CDR3 nucleotides are TGTGCCAGCAGTGAAGGGGCCTCACCCCCACGCGATACGCAGTATTTT. It is translated as CASSEGASPPRDTQYF.

V is TRBV21-1 and J is TRBJ2-6; the table's D call of TRBD2 was not tested on the DNA. TRBV21-1 is designated a pseudogene. The CDR3 has 19 amino acids. CDR3 in amino acids: CASSMPSGGEISGANVLTF. CDR3 DNA sequence: TGTGCCAGCAGCATGCCTAGCGGGGGAGAAATCTCTGGGGCCAACGTCCTGACTTTC.

This chain connects TRBV7-7 to TRBJ2-1, with 12 bases identical to TRBD2. The CDR3 contains 15 residues. Germline CDR1 SSHAT, CDR2 FNYEAQ (reference sequence). Germline trimming cut 3 bases from V and 8 bases from J; bases unmatched to any gene: 5. CDR3 sequence: CASSLSSGGAYEQFF. The CDR3 nucleotides read TGTGCCAGCAGCTTGTCTAGCGGGGGGGCATATGAGCAGTTCTTC. Full variable domain (remainder filled in from reference TRBV7-7 and TRBJ2-1): GAGVSQSPRYKVTKRGQDVTLRCDPISSHATLYWYQQALGQGPEFLTYFNYEAQPDKSGLPSDRFSAERPEGSISTLTIQRTEQRDSAMYRCASSLSSGGAYEQFFGPGTRLTVL.